This T cell receptor beta chain was observed in a study of T cell repertoires in cytomegalovirus infection. Study as a whole: Researchers turned to recently identified HLA-C-restricted CMV epitopes as well as well-studied HLA-B-restricted ones. Evidence of both CMV infection and a matching HLA type came from public TCR beta signatures.

This clonotype came up a few times. Its specificity is not known. This CDR3 spans 13 amino acids. The V gene lost 0 bases and the J gene lost 5 bases, with 7 bases spanning the gap. CDR1 and CDR2 (germline): MGHRA, YSYEKL. MiXCR, run by TCRdb on the reads, gives a single entry per CDR3 protein. This sample has hundreds of thousands of distinct CDR3 sequences; roughly a third occur once, and the top ten carry roughly 16%. This chain uses TRBV4-1 with TRBJ2-5; D gene unclear. The material sequenced was cultured PBMCs, taken from culture after CMV antigen stimulation. The clonotype was recovered from a human donor in good health (CMV status not recorded). Some clones in this sample may be carry-over from other donors' samples. In nucleotides, the CDR3 is TGCGCCAGCAGCCAAGATCGTTGGGAGACCCAGTACTTC. Residues: CASSQDRWETQYF.